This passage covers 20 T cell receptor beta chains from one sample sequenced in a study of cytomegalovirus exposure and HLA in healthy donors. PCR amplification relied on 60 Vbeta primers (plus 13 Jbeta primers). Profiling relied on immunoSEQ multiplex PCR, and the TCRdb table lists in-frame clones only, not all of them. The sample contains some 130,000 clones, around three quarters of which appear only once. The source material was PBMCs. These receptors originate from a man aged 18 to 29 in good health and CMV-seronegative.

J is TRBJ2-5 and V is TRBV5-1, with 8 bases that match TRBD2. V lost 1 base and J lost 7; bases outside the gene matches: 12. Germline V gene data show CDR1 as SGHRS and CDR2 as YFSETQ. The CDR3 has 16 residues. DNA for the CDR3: TGCGCCAGCAGCTTGCTTAGCGGGATTGGTTCAGGGACCCAGTACTTC. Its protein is CASSLLSGIGSGTQYF.

CDR3 DNA: TGCAGCGCCGCGGGTCAGGGACTCAATCAGCCCCAGCATTTT. Encoded protein: CSAAGQGLNQPQHF. This chain links TRBV29-1 with TRBJ1-5; TRBD1 is a possible D gene (5 bases). CDR3 size: 14 residues. V was cut by 7 bases and J by 3 bases, with 16 bases left in between. Germline V CDR1 and CDR2: SQVTM, ANQGSEA.

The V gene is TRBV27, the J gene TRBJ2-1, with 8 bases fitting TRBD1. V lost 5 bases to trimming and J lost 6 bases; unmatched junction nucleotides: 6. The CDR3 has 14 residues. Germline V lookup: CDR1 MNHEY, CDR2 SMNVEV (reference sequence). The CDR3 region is CASSMGQATNEQFF. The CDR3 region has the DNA TGTGCCAGCAGTATGGGACAGGCGACCAATGAGCAGTTCTTC.

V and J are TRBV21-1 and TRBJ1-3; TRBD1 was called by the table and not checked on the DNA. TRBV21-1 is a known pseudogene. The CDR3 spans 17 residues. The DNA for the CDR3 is TGTGCCAGCAGCAAAGTAGGACACAGGGGCCCTGGAAACACCATATATTTT. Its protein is CASSKVGHRGPGNTIYF.

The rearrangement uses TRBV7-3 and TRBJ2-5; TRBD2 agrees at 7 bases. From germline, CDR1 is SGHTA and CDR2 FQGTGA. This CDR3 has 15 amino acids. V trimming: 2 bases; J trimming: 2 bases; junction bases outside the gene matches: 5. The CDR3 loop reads CASSLGGGAQETQYF. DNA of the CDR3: TGTGCCAGCAGCTTAGGGGGAGGGGCTCAAGAGACCCAGTACTTC.

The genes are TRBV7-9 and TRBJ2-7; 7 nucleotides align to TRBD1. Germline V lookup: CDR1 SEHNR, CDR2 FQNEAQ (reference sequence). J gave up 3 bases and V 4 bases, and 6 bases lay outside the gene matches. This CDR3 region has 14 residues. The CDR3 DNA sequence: TGTGCCAGCAGCTCGACAGGGACGGGCTACGAGCAGTACGTC. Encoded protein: CASSSTGTGYEQYV.

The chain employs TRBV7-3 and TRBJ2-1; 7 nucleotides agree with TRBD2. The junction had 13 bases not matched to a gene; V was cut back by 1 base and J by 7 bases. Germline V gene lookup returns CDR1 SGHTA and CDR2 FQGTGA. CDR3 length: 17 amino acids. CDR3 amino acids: CASSLIAPSGGYNEQFF. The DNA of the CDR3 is TGTGCCAGCAGCTTAATCGCCCCTAGCGGAGGGTATAATGAGCAGTTCTTC.

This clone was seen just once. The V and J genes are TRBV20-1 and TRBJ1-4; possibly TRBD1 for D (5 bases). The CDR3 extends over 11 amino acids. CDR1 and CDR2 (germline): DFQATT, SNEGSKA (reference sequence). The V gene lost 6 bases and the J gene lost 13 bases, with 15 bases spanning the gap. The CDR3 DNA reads TGCAGTGCCCTTGACGGGGGAAGACTGTTTTTT. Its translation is CSALDGGRLFF.

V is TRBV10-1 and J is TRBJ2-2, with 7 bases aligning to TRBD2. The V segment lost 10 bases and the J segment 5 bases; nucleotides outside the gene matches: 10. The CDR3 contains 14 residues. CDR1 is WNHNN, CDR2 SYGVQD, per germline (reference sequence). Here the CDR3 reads CATAGRSGTGELFF. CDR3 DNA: TGCGCCACCGCCGGGAGGTCGGGGACCGGGGAGCTGTTTTTT.

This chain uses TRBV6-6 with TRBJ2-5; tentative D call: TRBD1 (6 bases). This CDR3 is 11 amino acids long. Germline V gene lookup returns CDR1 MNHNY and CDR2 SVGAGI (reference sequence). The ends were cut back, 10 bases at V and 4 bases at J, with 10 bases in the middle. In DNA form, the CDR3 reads TGTGCCACGAGGGGGTTAGAGACCCAGTACTTC. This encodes CATRGLETQYF.

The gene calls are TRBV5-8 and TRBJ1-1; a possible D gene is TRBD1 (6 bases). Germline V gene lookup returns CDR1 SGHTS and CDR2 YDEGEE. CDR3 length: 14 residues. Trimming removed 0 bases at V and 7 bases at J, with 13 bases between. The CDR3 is CASSLVQGIVEAFF. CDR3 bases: TGTGCCAGCAGCTTGGTGCAGGGGATTGTTGAAGCTTTCTTT.

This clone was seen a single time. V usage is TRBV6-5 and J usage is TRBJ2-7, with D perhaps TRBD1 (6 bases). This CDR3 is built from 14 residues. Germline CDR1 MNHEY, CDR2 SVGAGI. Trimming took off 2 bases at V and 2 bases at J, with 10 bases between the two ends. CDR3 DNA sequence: TGTGCCAGCAGTTACGGAACAGGGACCTACGAGCAGTACTTC. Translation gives CASSYGTGTYEQYF.

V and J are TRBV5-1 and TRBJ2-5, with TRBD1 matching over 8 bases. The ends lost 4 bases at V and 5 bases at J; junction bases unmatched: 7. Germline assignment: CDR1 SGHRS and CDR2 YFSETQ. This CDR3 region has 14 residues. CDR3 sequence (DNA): TGCGCCAGCAGCCGAGCAGGGGGCCGGGAGACCCAGTACTTC. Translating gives CASSRAGGRETQYF.

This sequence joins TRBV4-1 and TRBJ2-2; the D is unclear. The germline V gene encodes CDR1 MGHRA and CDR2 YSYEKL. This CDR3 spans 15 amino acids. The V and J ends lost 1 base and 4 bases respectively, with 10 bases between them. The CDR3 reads CASSQAGYGTGELFF. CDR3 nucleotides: TGCGCCAGCAGCCAAGCCGGGTATGGCACCGGGGAGCTGTTTTTT.

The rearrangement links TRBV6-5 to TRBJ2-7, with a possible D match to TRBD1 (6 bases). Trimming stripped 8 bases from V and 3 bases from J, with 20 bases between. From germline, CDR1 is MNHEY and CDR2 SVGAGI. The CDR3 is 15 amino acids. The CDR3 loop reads CASSQGRGGNYEQYV. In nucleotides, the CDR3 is TGTGCCAGCTCGCAAGGGAGAGGGGGAAACTACGAGCAGTACGTC.

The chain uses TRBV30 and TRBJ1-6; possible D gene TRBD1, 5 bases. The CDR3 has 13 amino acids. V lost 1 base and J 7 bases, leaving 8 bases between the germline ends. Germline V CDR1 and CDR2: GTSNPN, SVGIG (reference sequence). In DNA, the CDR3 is TGTGCCTGGAGTGGACAGAGGAATTCACCCCTCCACTTT. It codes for CAWSGQRNSPLHF.

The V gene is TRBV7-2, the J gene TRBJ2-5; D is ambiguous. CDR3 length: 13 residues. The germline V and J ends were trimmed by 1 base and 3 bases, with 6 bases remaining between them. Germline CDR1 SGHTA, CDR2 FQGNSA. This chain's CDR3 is CASSLDSEETQYF. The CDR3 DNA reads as TGTGCCAGCAGCTTAGACAGTGAAGAGACCCAGTACTTC.

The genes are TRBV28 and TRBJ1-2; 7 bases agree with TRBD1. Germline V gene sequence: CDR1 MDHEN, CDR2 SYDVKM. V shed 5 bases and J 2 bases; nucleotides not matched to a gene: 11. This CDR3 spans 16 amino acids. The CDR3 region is CASSPGQGQINYGYTF. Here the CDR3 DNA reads TGTGCCAGCAGTCCGGGCCAGGGACAGATAAACTATGGCTACACCTTC.

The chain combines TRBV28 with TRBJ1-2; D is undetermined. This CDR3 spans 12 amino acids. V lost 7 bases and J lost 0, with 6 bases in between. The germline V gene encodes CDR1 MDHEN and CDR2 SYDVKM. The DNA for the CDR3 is TGTGCCAGCAACCCAGCTAACTATGGCTACACCTTC. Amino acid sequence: CASNPANYGYTF.

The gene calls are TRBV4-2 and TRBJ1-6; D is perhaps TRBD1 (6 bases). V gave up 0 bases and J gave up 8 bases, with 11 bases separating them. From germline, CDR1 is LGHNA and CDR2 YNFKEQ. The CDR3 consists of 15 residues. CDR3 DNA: TGTGCCAGCAGCCAAGATGCAGGGGAATATTCACCCCTCCACTTT. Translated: CASSQDAGEYSPLHF.